This TCR beta chain is from a study of PD-1 blockade in classical Hodgkin lymphoma. Study information: Each patient was given nivolumab 3 mg/kg through a vein every 2 weeks.

A word on this clone: Its matching antigen is unknown.

Regarding the study as a whole: Partial responders and progressors had significantly lower baseline TCR diversity. The study found that TCR diversity rose significantly by C4D1 in CD4+ but not CD8+ cells.

V was trimmed by 5 bases and J by 0 bases, leaving 3 bases between them. CDR1 is LNHDA and CDR2 is SQIVND in the germline V gene (reference sequence). This CDR3 contains 12 residues. Each patient's relapse followed autologous stem cell transplantation, and brentuximab vedotin exposure varied. Best responses were complete response, partial response or progressive disease. Profiled with immunoSEQ multiplex PCR; TCRdb holds only in-frame clones, not every one. Of roughly 90,000 clones listed, around 81% were seen once; the top ten hold 16%. The V call is TRBV19, the J call TRBJ2-3; the D is unclear. The sample consisted of peripheral blood mononuclear cells (PBMCs), taken before the second cycle of nivolumab. The sequence was collected from a human donor with classical Hodgkin lymphoma. The CDR3 sequence is CASSVSTDTQYF. The CDR3 nucleotides read TGTGCCAGTAGTGTTAGCACAGATACGCAGTATTTT.